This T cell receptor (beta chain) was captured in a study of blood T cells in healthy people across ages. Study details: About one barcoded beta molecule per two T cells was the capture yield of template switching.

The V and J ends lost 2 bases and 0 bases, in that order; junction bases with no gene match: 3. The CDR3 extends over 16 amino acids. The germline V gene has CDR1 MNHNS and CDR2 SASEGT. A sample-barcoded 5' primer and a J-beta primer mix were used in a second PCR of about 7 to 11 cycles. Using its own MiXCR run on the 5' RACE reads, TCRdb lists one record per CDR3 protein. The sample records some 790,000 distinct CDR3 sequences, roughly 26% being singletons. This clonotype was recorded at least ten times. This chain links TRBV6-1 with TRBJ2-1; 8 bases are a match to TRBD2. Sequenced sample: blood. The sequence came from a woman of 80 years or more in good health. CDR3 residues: CASSERAGASYNEQFF. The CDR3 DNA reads TGTGCCAGCAGTGAAAGAGCGGGGGCCTCCTACAATGAGCAGTTCTTC.